This TCR beta chain came from a study of T cell responses to AZD1222 COVID-19 vaccine. Regarding the study as a whole: Receipt of two AZD1222 doses was followed by a rise in Spike-specific TCR breadth and depth. Among those given AZD1222, only 5 to 7 were seropositive at baseline.

TCRdb's table, derived via immunoSEQ multiplex PCR, lists solely in-frame clones and lacks some. The profile shows around 120,000 clones, roughly 84% of them singletons. V shed 7 bases and J 0 bases; nucleotides not matched to a gene: 2. Germline CDR1 is MGHRA and CDR2 is YSYEKL. CDR3 length: 14 amino acids. About this clone itself: Its antigen is unidentified.

The chain couples TRBV4-1 to TRBJ2-2, with TRBD1 matching 7 bases. The material was peripheral blood, obtained on day 0 of AZD1222 vaccination. The origin of this receptor is an adult in good health. CDR3 in amino acids: CASTTGANTGELFF. DNA for the CDR3: TGCGCCAGCACCACAGGGGCGAACACCGGGGAGCTGTTTTTT.